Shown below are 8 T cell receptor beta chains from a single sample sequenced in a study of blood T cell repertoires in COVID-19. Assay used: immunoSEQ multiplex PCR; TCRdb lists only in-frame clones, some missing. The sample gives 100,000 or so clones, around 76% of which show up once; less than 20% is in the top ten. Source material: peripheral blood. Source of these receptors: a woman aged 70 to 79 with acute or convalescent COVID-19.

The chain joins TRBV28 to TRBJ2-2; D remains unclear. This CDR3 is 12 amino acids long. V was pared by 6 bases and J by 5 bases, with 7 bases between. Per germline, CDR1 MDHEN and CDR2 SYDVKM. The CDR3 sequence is CASRLNTGELFF. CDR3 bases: TGTGCCAGCAGACTAAATACCGGGGAGCTGTTTTTT.

Here the CDR3 reads CASSEALGGRDYGYTF. The DNA of the CDR3 is TGTGCCAGCAGTGAAGCGCTCGGGGGGCGGGACTATGGCTACACCTTC. The chain couples TRBV6-1 to TRBJ1-2; maybe TRBD1 (6 bases). This CDR3 comprises 16 residues. V was cut by 0 bases and J by 3 bases, with 14 bases left in between. Per germline, CDR1 MNHNS and CDR2 SASEGT.

The CDR3 region is CASSQGRGQGFFYEQYF. In nucleotides, the CDR3 is TGTGCCAGTAGTCAAGGCAGGGGTCAGGGCTTCTTCTACGAGCAGTACTTC. The rearrangement links TRBV19 to TRBJ2-7; possible D gene TRBD1, 6 bases. V lost 5 bases to trimming and J lost 3 bases, with 23 bases between them. The CDR3 spans 17 residues. CDR1 is LNHDA, CDR2 SQIVND, per germline (reference sequence).

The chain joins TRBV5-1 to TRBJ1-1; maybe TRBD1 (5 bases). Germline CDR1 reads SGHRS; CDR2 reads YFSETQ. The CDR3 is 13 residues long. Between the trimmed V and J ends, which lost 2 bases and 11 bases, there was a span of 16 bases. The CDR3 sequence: CASSLSGEVEAFF. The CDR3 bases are TGCGCCAGCAGCTTATCGGGGGAAGTTGAGGCTTTCTTT.

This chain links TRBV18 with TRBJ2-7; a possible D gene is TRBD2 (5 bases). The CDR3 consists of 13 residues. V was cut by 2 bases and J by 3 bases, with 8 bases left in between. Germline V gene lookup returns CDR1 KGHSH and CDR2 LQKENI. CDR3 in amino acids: CASSPGSGYEQYF. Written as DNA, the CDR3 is TGTGCCAGCTCACCAGGGAGTGGCTACGAGCAGTACTTC. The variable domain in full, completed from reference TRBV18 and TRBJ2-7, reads NAGVMQNPRHLVRRRGQEARLRCSPMKGHSHVYWYRQLPEEGLKFMVYLQKENIIDESGMPKERFSAEFPKEGPSILRIQQVVRGDSAAYFCASSPGSGYEQYFGPGTRLTVT.

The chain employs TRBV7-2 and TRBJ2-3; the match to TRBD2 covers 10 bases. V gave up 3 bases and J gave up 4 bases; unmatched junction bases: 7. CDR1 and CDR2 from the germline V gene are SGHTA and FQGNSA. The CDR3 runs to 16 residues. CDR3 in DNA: TGTGCCAGCAGCTTCCCCAGGACTAGCGGTGCAGATACGCAGTATTTT. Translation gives CASSFPRTSGADTQYF. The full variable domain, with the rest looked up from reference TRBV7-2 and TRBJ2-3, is GAGVSQSPSNKVTEKGKDVELRCDPISGHTALYWYRQSLGQGLEFLIYFQGNSAPDKSGLPSDRFSAERTGGSVSTLTIQRTQQEDSAVYLCASSFPRTSGADTQYFGPGTRLTVL.

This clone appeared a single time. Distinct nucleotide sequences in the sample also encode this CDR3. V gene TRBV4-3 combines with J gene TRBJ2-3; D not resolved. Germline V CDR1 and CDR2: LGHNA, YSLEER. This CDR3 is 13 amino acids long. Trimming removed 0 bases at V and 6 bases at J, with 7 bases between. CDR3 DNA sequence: TGCGCCAGCAGCCAAGATACCGGGGATACGCAGTATTTT. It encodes CASSQDTGDTQYF.

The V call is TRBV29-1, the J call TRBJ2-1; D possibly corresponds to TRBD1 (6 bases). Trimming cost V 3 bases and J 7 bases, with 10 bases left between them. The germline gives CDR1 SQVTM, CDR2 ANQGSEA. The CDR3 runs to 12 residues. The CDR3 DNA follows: TGCAGCGTTGATCGGACAGCGAATGAGCAGTTCTTC. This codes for CSVDRTANEQFF.